Detailed here is one T cell receptor (beta chain). The V gene lost 5 bases and the J gene lost 0 bases, with 8 bases spanning the gap. CDR3 length: 14 residues. CDR1 is ENHRY and CDR2 is SYGVKD in the germline V gene. This sample stems from a study of graft-versus-host responses after intestinal transplantation. Study-level information: Recipients received multivisceral, liver-intestinal, or isolated intestinal transplants.

Clones were sequenced by immunoSEQ multiplex PCR, and TCRdb holds only the in-frame ones, with some missing. The data contain tens of thousands of clones, about 33% of them singletons. The study plated about 200,000 CFSE-labeled responders with about 200,000 irradiated, violet-dye-labeled stimulators. The material was alloreactive CD8+ T cells from a mixed lymphocyte reaction culture, obtained before intestinal transplant. Subset here: CFSE-low proliferating T cells sorted from roughly six-day pre-transplant mixed lymphocyte reaction (GvH or HvG direction). This rearrangement joins TRBV10-3 to TRBJ1-5, with a tentative D call TRBD1 (5 bases). This receptor was identified in a human patient who received an intestinal transplant. The CDR3 DNA reads TGTGCCATCAGTCGACAGAATAGCAATCAGCCCCAGCATTTT. Translation gives CAISRQNSNQPQHF.